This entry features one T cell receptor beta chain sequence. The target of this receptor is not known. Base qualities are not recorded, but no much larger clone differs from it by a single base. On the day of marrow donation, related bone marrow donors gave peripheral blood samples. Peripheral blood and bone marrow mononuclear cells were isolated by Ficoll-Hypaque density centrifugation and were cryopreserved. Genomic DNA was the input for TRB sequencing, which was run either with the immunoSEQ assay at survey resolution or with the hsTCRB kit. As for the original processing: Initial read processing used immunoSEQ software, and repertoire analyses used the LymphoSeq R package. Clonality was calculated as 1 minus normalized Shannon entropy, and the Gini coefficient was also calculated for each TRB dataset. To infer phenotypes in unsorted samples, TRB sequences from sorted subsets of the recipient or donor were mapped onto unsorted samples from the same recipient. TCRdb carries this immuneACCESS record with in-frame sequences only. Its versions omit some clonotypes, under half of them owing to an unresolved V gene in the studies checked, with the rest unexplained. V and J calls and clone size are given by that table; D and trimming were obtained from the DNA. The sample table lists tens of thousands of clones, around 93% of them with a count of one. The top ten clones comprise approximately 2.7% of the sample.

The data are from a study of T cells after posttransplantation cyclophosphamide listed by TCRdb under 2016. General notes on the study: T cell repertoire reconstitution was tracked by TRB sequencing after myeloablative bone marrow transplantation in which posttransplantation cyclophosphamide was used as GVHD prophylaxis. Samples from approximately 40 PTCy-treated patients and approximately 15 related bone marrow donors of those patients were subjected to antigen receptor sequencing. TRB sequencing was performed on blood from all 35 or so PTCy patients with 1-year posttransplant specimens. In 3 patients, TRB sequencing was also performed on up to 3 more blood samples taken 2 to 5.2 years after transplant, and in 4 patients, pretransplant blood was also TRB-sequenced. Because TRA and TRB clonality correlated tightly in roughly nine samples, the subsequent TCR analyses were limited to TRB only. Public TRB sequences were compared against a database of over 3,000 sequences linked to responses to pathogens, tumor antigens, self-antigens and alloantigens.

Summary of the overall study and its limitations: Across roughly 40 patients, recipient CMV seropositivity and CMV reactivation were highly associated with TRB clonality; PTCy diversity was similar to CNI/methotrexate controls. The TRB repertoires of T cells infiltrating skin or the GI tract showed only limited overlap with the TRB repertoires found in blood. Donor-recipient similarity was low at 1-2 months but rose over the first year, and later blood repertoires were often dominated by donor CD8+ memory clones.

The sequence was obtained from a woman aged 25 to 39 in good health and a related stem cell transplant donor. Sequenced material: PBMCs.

Here is the DNA: TGTGCCAGCAGCTTACACGGGGGGGCCGCAGATACGCAGTATTTT. Translation gives CASSLHGGAADTQYF. Rearrangement joined TRBV11-2 to TRBJ2-3; the junction holds 8 bases that match TRBD2. CDR1 and CDR2, looked up from the germline V gene, are SGHAT and FQNNGV. V is pruned by 2 bases and J by 4 bases, leaving 5 bases of the junction without a gene match. The cysteine opens and the phenylalanine closes a CDR3 of 15 amino acids. Only the CDR3 DNA is retained, 45 bases long and in frame from the first base.